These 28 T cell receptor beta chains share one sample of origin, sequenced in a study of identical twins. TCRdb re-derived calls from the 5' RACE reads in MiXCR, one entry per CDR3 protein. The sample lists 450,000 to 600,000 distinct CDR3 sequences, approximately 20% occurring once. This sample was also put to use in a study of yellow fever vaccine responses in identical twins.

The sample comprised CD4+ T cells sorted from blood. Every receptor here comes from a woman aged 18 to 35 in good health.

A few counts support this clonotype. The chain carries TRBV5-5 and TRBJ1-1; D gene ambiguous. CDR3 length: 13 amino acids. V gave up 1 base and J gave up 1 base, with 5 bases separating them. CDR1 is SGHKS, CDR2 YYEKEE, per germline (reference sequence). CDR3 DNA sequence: TGTGCCAGCAGCTTGTGGCCGAACACTGAAGCTTTCTTT. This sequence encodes CASSLWPNTEAFF.

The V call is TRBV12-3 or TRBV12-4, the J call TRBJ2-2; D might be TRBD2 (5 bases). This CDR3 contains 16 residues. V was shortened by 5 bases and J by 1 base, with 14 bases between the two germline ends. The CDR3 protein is CASSHKRKWNTGELFF. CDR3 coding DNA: TGTGCCAGCAGTCATAAGCGGAAGTGGAACACCGGGGAGCTGTTTTTT.

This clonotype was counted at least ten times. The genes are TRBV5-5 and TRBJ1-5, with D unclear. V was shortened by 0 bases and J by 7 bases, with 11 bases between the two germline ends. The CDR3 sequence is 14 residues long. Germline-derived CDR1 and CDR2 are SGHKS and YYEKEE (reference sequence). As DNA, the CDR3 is TGTGCCAGCAGCTTGGTAGGGTCGGGACAGCCCCAGCATTTT. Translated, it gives CASSLVGSGQPQHF.

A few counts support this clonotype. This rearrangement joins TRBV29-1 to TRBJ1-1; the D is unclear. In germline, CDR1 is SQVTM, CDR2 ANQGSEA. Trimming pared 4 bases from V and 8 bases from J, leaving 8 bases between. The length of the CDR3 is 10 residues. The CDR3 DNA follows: TGCAGCGTTGGAGGGCTGGAAGCTTTCTTT. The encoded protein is CSVGGLEAFF.

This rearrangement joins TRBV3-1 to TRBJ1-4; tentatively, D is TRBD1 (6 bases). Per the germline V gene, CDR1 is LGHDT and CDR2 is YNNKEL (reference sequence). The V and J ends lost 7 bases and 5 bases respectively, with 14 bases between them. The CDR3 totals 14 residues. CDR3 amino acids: CASTQGQTNEKLFF. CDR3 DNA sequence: TGTGCCAGCACCCAGGGGCAGACGAATGAAAAACTGTTTTTT. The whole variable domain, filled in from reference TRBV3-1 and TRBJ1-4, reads DTAVSQTPKYLVTQMGNDKSIKCEQNLGHDTMYWYKQDSKKFLKIMFSYNNKELIINETVPNRFSPKSPDKAHLNLHINSLELGDSAVYFCASTQGQTNEKLFFGSGTQLSVL.

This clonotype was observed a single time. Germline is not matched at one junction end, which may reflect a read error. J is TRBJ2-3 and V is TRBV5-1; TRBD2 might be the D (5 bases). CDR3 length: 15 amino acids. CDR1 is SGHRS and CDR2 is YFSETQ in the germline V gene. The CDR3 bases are TGCGCCAGCAGCTTGGTGAGGTCTAGCACACATACGCAGTATTTT. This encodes CASSLVRSSTHTQYF.

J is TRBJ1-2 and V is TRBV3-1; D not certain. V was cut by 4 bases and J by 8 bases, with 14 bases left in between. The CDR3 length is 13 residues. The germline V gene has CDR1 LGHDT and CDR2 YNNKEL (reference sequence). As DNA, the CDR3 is TGTGCCAGCAGCCTAAAGAGAAACGGGGGCTACACCTTC. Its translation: CASSLKRNGGYTF.

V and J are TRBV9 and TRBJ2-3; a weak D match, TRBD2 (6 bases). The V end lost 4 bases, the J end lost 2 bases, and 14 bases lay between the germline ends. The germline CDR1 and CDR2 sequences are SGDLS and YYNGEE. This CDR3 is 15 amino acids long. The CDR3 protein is CASSSSGTFTDTQYF. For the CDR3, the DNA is TGTGCCAGCAGCTCGTCCGGGACTTTCACAGATACGCAGTATTTT.

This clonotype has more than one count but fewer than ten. CDR3 residues: CSVHGTDYEQYF. The CDR3 nucleotides read TGCAGCGTCCACGGGACCGACTACGAGCAGTACTTC. V usage is TRBV29-1 and J usage is TRBJ2-7; TRBD1 or TRBD2 may be the D gene (5 bases each). CDR3 length: 12 amino acids. Trimming removed 6 bases from V and 3 bases from J, with 12 bases in between. CDR1 is SQVTM and CDR2 is ANQGSEA in the germline V gene.

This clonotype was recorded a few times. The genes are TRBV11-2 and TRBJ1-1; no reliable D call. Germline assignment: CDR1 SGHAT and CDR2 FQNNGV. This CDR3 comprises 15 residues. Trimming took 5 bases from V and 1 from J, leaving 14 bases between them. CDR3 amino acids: CASSPLPGSNTEAFF. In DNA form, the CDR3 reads TGTGCCAGCAGCCCTCTCCCGGGGTCGAACACTGAAGCTTTCTTT.

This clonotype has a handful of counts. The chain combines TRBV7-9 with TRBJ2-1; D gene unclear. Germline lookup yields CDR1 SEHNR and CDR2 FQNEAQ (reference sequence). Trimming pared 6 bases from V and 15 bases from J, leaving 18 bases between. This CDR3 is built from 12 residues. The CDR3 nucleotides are TGTGCCAGCAGTCCCCAAGATGGTATTCCGTTCTTC. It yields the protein CASSPQDGIPFF.

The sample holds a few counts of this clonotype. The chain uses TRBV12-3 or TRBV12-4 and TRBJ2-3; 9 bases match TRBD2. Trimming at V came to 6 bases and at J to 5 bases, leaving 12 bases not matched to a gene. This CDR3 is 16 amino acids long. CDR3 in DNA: TGTGCCAGCAGCCGAACGGCCGGCGGGGGGGGAGATACGCAGTATTTT. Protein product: CASSRTAGGGGDTQYF.

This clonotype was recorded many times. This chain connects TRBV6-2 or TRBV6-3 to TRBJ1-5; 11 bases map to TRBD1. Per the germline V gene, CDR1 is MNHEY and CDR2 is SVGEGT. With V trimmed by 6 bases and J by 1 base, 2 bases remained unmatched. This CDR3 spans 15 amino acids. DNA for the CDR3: TGTGCCAGCAGCCGGACAGGGGGCAGCAATCAGCCCCAGCATTTT. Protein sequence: CASSRTGGSNQPQHF.

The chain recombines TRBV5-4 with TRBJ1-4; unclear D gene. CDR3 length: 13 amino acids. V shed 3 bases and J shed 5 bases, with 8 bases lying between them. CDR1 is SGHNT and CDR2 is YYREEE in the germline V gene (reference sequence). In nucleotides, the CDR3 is TGTGCCAGCAGCTCGGTGGAGAATGAAAAACTGTTTTTT. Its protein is CASSSVENEKLFF.

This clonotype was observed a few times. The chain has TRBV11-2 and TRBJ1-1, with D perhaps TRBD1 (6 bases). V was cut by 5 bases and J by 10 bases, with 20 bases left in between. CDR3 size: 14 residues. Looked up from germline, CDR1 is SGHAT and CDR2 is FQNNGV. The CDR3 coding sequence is TGTGCCAGCAGCCCTTTAGGGGGACCAAGGGGAGCTTTCTTT. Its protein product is CASSPLGGPRGAFF.

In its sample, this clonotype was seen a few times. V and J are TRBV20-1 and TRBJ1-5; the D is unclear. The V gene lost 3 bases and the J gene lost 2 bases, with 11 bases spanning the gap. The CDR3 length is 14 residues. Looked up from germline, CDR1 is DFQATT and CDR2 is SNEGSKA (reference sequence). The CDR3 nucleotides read TGCAGTGCTAGCCAATCATGGGGCAATCAGCCCCAGCATTTT. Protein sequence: CSASQSWGNQPQHF.

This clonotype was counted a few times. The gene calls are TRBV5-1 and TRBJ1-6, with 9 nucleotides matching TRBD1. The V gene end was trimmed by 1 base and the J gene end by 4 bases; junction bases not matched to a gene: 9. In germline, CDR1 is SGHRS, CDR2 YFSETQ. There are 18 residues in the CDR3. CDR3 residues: CASSLRRPGTGYNSPLHF. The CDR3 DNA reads TGCGCCAGCAGCTTGAGAAGGCCCGGGACAGGGTATAATTCACCCCTCCACTTT.

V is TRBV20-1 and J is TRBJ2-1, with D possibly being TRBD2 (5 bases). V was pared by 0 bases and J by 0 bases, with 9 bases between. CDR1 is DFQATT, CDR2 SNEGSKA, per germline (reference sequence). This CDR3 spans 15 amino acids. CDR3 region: CSARDRRSSYNEQFF. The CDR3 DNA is TGCAGTGCTAGAGATCGGAGGAGCTCCTACAATGAGCAGTTCTTC.

Here the CDR3 reads CASSLGSGGNTGELFF. CDR3 nucleotides: TGTGCCAGCAGTTTAGGTAGCGGAGGGAACACCGGGGAGCTGTTTTTT. The V gene is TRBV12-3 or TRBV12-4, the J gene TRBJ2-2; possibly TRBD2 for D (6 bases). This CDR3 is 16 amino acids long. V was cut by 1 base and J by 1 base, with 10 bases left in between.

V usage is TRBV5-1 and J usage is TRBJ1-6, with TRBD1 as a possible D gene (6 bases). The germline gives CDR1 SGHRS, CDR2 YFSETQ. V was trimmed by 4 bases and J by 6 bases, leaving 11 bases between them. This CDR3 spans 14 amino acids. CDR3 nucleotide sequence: TGCGCCAGCAGCATTGGACAGCCTAATTCACCCCTCCACTTT. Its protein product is CASSIGQPNSPLHF.

CDR3 protein: CASSLVGGRSTGELFF. In nucleotides, the CDR3 is TGTGCCAGCAGCTTGGTCGGCGGGAGGTCCACCGGGGAGCTGTTTTTT. The V gene is TRBV5-4, the J gene TRBJ2-2; 8 bases map to TRBD2. Germline CDR1 reads SGHNT; CDR2 reads YYREEE (reference sequence). The CDR3 totals 16 residues. V gave up 0 bases and J gave up 4 bases; unmatched junction bases: 5.

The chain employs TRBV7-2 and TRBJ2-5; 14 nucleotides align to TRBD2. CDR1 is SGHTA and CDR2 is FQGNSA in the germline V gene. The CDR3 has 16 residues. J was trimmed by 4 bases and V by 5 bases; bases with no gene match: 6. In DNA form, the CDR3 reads TGTGCCAGCAGCCTCGGGACTAGCGGGAGTGGAGAGACCCAGTACTTC. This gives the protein CASSLGTSGSGETQYF.

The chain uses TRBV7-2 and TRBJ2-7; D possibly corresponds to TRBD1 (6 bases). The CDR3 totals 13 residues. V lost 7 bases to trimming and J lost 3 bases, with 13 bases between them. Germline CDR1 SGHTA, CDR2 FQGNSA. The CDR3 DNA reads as TGTGCCAGCACAAGGACAGATTACTACGAGCAGTACTTC. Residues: CASTRTDYYEQYF.

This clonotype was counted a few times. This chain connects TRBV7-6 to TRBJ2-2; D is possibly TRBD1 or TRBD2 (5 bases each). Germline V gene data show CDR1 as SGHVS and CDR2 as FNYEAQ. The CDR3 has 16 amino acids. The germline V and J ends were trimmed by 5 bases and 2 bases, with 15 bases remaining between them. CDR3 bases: TGTGCCAGCAGCCGCCAGGGTGGGGGAAACACCGGGGAGCTGTTTTTT. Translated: CASSRQGGGNTGELFF.

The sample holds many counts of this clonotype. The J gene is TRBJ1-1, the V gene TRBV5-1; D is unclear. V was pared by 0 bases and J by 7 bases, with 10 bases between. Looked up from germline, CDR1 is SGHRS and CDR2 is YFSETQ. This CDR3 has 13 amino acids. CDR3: CASSLGAGLEAFF. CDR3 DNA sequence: TGCGCCAGCAGCTTGGGGGCAGGACTTGAAGCTTTCTTT.

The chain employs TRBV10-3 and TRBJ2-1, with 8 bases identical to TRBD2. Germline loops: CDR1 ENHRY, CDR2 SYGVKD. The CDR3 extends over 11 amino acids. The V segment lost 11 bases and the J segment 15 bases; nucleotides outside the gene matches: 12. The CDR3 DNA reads TGTGCCGCCGTCAGCGGGAGATTTCTGTTCTTC. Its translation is CAAVSGRFLFF.

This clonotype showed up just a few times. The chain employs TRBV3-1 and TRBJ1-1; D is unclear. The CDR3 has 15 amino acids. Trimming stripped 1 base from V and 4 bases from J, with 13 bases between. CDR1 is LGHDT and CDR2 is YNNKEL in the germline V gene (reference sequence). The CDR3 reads CASSQVAAGPTEAFF. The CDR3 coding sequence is TGTGCCAGCAGCCAAGTGGCGGCAGGTCCCACTGAAGCTTTCTTT. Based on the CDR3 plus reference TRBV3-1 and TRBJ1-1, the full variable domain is DTAVSQTPKYLVTQMGNDKSIKCEQNLGHDTMYWYKQDSKKFLKIMFSYNNKELIINETVPNRFSPKSPDKAHLNLHINSLELGDSAVYFCASSQVAAGPTEAFFGQGTRLTVV.

The CDR3 region has the DNA TGTGCCACCAGCAGGGCCATAGTGGCCGGGGAGCTGTTTTTT. It encodes CATSRAIVAGELFF. The chain links TRBV15 to TRBJ2-2; D remains unclear. This CDR3 has 14 residues. Germline CDR1 reads LNHNV; CDR2 reads YYDKDF (reference sequence). V was cut by 3 bases and J by 6 bases, with 11 bases left in between.